The entry that follows covers one TCR beta chain sequence. This clone has a handful of counts. Its cognate antigen has yet to be identified. Base qualities were left out, and no much larger clone turns up one base away. Each collaborating institution followed its own protocols to collect whole blood in K2EDTA tubes. For TCRbeta analysis, collaborator samples were shipped as frozen whole blood, as isolated PBMCs, or as DNA extracted from either sample type. This sample was taken from a study of blood T cell repertoires in COVID-19 (dated by TCRdb to the early 2020s). Regarding the complete study: The collaborator samples originated in the United States, Italy and Spain and spanned the acute and convalescent phases of COVID-19. The prospective study material was composed of cDNA or gDNA derived from T cells, B-cell-depleted T cells, or PBMCs. Deeply sampled blood TCRbeta repertoires from subjects exposed to, actively infected with, or recovered from COVID-19 were included in the dataset. The repertoires were released in a freely available public database meant as a resource for research on the immune response to SARS-CoV-2. The samples were drawn from two sources: the first 160 participants of the ongoing ImmuneRACE study, and approximately 1,300 subjects contributed by 6 global collaborators. The sample metadata nearly always contained a de-identified subject ID, COVID-19 status, age in years and sex. HLA class I and class II types, where available, came from metadata supplied by the sample provider rather than from assay-based typing.

TCRbeta CDR3 regions were amplified from genomic DNA by means of the immunoSEQ Assay, a bias-controlled multiplex PCR. The published analysis was carried out like this. The number of nucleated cells in each sample was estimated from the amplification of reference gene primers within the assay. To quantify the absolute abundance of each unique TCRbeta CDR3 rearrangement, sequence reads were collapsed and filtered. For each sample, productive Simpson clonality was calculated as the square root of Simpson's diversity index over productive rearrangements. Entries here come from immuneACCESS through TCRdb and include only in-frame sequences with V and J called. Some clones fail to appear in such tables; in the studies checked, an unresolved V gene covers under half of the shortfall, and the cause of the remainder is unknown. Clonal size and the V and J genes are those of that table, whereas D and trimming came from the DNA. This sample lists 200,000 to 250,000 clones; approximately 91% were detected once. Roughly 2.6% of the sample is held by the ten biggest clonotypes.

CDR1 and CDR2 (SGDLS, YYNGEE) derive from the germline V gene. There are 15 amino acids in the CDR3, from cysteine to phenylalanine inclusive. Only the CDR3 part of the read is kept: 45 bases, read in frame from the first base. For this chain, trimming is 4 bases at the V end and 5 bases at the J end, and the number of junction bases without a gene match is 11. General study outcomes and caveats: The quantity of clinical and demographic metadata differed by source and by participant and was supplied without curation.

The rearranged segments are TRBV9 and TRBJ1-1; 7 of the junction bases match TRBD1. Sequenced: peripheral blood. The receptor's source is an older woman with acute or convalescent COVID-19. The CDR3 sequence is CASSPWDSVLTEAFF. In nucleotide form, the sequence is TGTGCCAGCAGCCCCTGGGACAGTGTATTAACTGAAGCTTTCTTT.